This T cell receptor (beta chain) was sequenced for a study of blood T cell repertoires in COVID-19. Study information: T cells, B-cell-depleted T cells, or PBMCs supplied cDNA or gDNA.

Method: immunoSEQ multiplex PCR; TCRdb's copy keeps in-frame clones and lacks some. The sample includes 350,000 to 550,000 clones, around 89% of them seen just once. The length of the CDR3 is 14 residues. Germline V CDR1 and CDR2: LNHDA, SQIVND (reference sequence). The junction had 5 bases not matched to a gene; V was cut back by 6 bases and J by 1 base. The origin of this receptor is a woman aged 25 to 39 with acute or convalescent COVID-19. The V and J genes are TRBV19 and TRBJ2-7; 8 bases align to TRBD1. Sequencing was done on a sample of peripheral blood. The CDR3 coding sequence is TGTGCCAGTAGCCCGGGACAGGTTTCCTACGAGCAGTACTTC. This translates into CASSPGQVSYEQYF.